This paragraph covers one T cell receptor beta chain sequence. The antigen is unknown. From germline, CDR1 is GTSNPN and CDR2 SVGIG (reference sequence). This CDR3 has 13 amino acids. Measured with immunoSEQ multiplex PCR; TCRdb has only the in-frame clones, and not every one. This sample has 130,000 or so clones; roughly nine tenths occur once, and the top ten carry approximately 1.5%. The entry originates in a study of T cell responses to AZD1222 COVID-19 vaccine. Study in general: Second-dose intervals near 4 or 12 weeks were combined. Overall study findings and caveats: Within unmutated variant regions lay the reported targets of nearly half of spike-specific TCRs. Two AZD1222 administrations were followed by greater Spike-specific TCR breadth and depth.

The sequencing here drew on peripheral blood, taken on day 0 of AZD1222 vaccination. This TCR derives from an adult in good health. V gene TRBV30 combines with J gene TRBJ1-2, with a possible D match to TRBD1 (5 bases). The CDR3 sequence: CAGEVQGGYGYTF. The CDR3 bases are TGTGCTGGGGAGGTGCAGGGAGGCTATGGCTACACCTTC.